These 15 T cell receptor beta chains share one sample of origin, sequenced in a study of blood T cell repertoires in COVID-19. Sequenced by immunoSEQ multiplex PCR; TCRdb stores in-frame clones only, minus some. The table has about 140,000 clones, 88% seen once. Sequences were obtained from peripheral blood. The origin of the receptors is a man in his fifties with active or convalescent COVID-19.

The CDR3 loop is CASSSPGYGYTF. In DNA form, the CDR3 reads TGTGCCAGCAGTTCACCGGGGTATGGCTACACCTTC. This rearrangement joins TRBV28 to TRBJ1-2; D is unresolved. From germline, CDR1 is MDHEN and CDR2 SYDVKM. The CDR3 runs to 12 residues. The ends were cut back, 4 bases at V and 5 bases at J, with 8 bases in the middle.

This rearrangement joins TRBV9 to TRBJ2-1; 12 bases agree with TRBD2. V lost 3 bases, J lost 2 bases, and 9 bases stayed unmatched. Germline CDR1 reads SGDLS; CDR2 reads YYNGEE. The CDR3 consists of 18 residues. The CDR3 sequence: CASSAYSSGRATYNEQFF. In DNA form, the CDR3 reads TGTGCCAGCAGCGCATATTCTAGCGGGAGGGCCACCTACAATGAGCAGTTCTTC.

The V call is TRBV18, the J call TRBJ2-7; D uncertain. The CDR3 length is 14 residues. Germline V gene sequence: CDR1 KGHSH, CDR2 LQKENI. The ends were cut back, 3 bases at V and 0 bases at J, with 9 bases in the middle. The CDR3 spells CASSPDKSSYEQYF. The DNA of the CDR3 is TGTGCCAGCTCACCCGATAAGAGCTCCTACGAGCAGTACTTC.

This chain connects TRBV5-1 to TRBJ2-3; TRBD2 matches at 9 bases. The CDR3 runs to 16 residues. Germline CDR1 reads SGHRS; CDR2 reads YFSETQ. After removal of 4 bases from V and 5 bases from J, the junction contained 11 bases not matched to a gene. CDR3 in DNA: TGCGCCAGCAGCCGCCCGTTAGCGGGAGTTGTAGATACGCAGTATTTT. As protein: CASSRPLAGVVDTQYF.

This clone was recorded once. The V gene is TRBV12-3 or TRBV12-4, the J gene TRBJ2-1, with no clear D. The CDR3 totals 11 residues. V lost 5 bases and J 8 bases, leaving 7 bases between the germline ends. CDR3 bases: TGTGCCAGCAGTCCGAGAGATGAGCAGTTCTTC. Translated, it gives CASSPRDEQFF.

The chain links TRBV25-1 to TRBJ2-7; no clear D. Trimming cost V 3 bases and J 0 bases, with 12 bases left between them. CDR1 MGHDK and CDR2 SYGVNS come from the germline V gene. The CDR3 consists of 15 residues. CDR3 in amino acids: CASSDKLKSSYEQYF. CDR3 sequence (DNA): TGTGCCAGCAGTGATAAGCTGAAGAGCTCCTACGAGCAGTACTTC.

The V call is TRBV25-1, the J call TRBJ1-6, with D maybe TRBD1 (5 bases). Trimming left V 2 bases short and J 4 bases short, with 12 bases between. Germline V gene data show CDR1 as MGHDK and CDR2 as SYGVNS. The CDR3 has 16 amino acids. The chain's CDR3 is CASSERGNRYNSPLHF. CDR3 nucleotide sequence: TGTGCCAGCAGTGAACGGGGGAACCGGTATAATTCACCCCTCCACTTT. Full variable domain (outside the CDR3, taken from reference TRBV25-1 and TRBJ1-6): EADIYQTPRYLVIGTGKKITLECSQTMGHDKMYWYQQDPGMELHLIHYSYGVNSTEKGDLSSESTVSRIRTEHFPLTLESARPSHTSQYLCASSERGNRYNSPLHFGNGTRLTVT.

The CDR3 coding sequence is TGTGCCAGCAGCTTGAGGGAATTAGGCGGGGAGACCCAGTACTTC. Protein product: CASSLRELGGETQYF. The rearrangement links TRBV5-6 to TRBJ2-5; the D gene is possibly TRBD2 (5 bases). Germline CDR1 and CDR2: SGHDT and YYEEEE. Trimming stripped 1 base from V and 5 bases from J, with 15 bases between. The CDR3 spans 15 residues.

This chain joins TRBV28 and TRBJ1-2; TRBD1 aligns across 7 bases. This CDR3 region has 15 residues. V gave up 5 bases and J gave up 4 bases; unmatched junction bases: 10. Germline V gene sequence: CDR1 MDHEN, CDR2 SYDVKM. The CDR3 nucleotides read TGTGCCAGCAGTCCTGCAGGGACAGTACTCTATGGCTACACCTTC. This translates into CASSPAGTVLYGYTF.

J is TRBJ2-2 and V is TRBV29-1; perhaps TRBD2 as D (5 bases). Germline-derived CDR1 and CDR2 are SQVTM and ANQGSEA. V was cut by 5 bases and J by 4 bases, with 11 bases left in between. The CDR3 contains 13 residues. The CDR3 loop reads CSVYGVGTGELFF. For the CDR3, the DNA is TGCAGCGTTTACGGGGTGGGCACCGGGGAGCTGTTTTTT.

The chain combines TRBV3-1 (or the pseudogene TRBV3-2) with TRBJ2-3; the match to TRBD1 covers 7 bases. V shed 6 bases and J 4 bases; nucleotides not matched to a gene: 10. This CDR3 has 15 amino acids. Looked up from germline, CDR1 is LGHDT and CDR2 is YNNKEL (reference sequence). This CDR3 is CASRATGTFADTQYF. As DNA, the CDR3 is TGTGCCAGCAGGGCGACAGGGACCTTTGCAGATACGCAGTATTTT.

CDR3 in DNA: TGCGCCAGCCAGGAGACAGGGGGCTCTGGAAACACCATATATTTT. It codes for CASQETGGSGNTIYF. V is TRBV5-1 and J is TRBJ1-3, with 9 positions matching TRBD1. The ends lost 7 bases at V and 0 bases at J; junction bases unmatched: 5. The CDR3 is made up of 15 amino acids. The germline V gene has CDR1 SGHRS and CDR2 YFSETQ.

J is TRBJ2-3 and V is TRBV12-5; 9 bases align to TRBD1. V was clipped by 7 bases and J by 0 bases; unmatched bases: 5. CDR3 length: 15 residues. Germline loops: CDR1 LGHNT, CDR2 FRNRAP. Here the CDR3 reads CASAIQGASTDTQYF. The CDR3 region has the DNA TGTGCTAGTGCCATACAGGGGGCAAGCACAGATACGCAGTATTTT.

J is TRBJ1-3 and V is TRBV29-1; D remains unclear. The CDR3 length is 11 residues. Per germline, CDR1 SQVTM and CDR2 ANQGSEA. V lost 5 bases to trimming and J lost 4 bases, with 6 bases between them. The CDR3 sequence: CSVKEGNTIYF. The CDR3 DNA reads as TGCAGCGTTAAGGAGGGAAACACCATATATTTT. Full variable domain (rest looked up from reference TRBV29-1 and TRBJ1-3): SAVISQKPSRDICQRGTSLTIQCQVDSQVTMMFWYRQQPGQSLTLIATANQGSEATYESGFVIDKFPISRPNLTFSTLTVSNMSPEDSSIYLCSVKEGNTIYFGEGSWLTVV.

The J gene is TRBJ1-5, the V gene TRBV2; D is possibly TRBD1 (5 bases). This CDR3 spans 13 amino acids. Trimming removed 6 bases from V and 9 bases from J, with 15 bases in between. From germline, CDR1 is SNHLY and CDR2 FYNNEI. The CDR3 loop reads CASSGTPDRPQHF. The CDR3 nucleotides read TGTGCCAGCAGCGGGACTCCCGATCGGCCCCAGCATTTT.